This entry is about one TCR beta chain. The protocol was immunoSEQ multiplex PCR, while the TCRdb copy is restricted to in-frame clones and leaves out a portion. This table has 120,000 to 150,000 clones, around 91% appearing once. The source of the sample is a study of T cell responses to AZD1222 COVID-19 vaccine. V was trimmed by 4 bases and J by 0 bases, leaving 16 bases between them. Germline V gene lookup returns CDR1 MNHEY and CDR2 SVGAGI. CDR3 length equals 16 residues. V usage is TRBV6-5 and J usage is TRBJ2-7; the D gene could be TRBD1 or TRBD2 (5 bases each). The clonotype was recovered from an adult in good health. The sample in question was peripheral blood, obtained on day 0 of AZD1222 vaccination. CDR3 sequence: CASSSLRAGSSYEQYF. DNA for the CDR3: TGTGCCAGCAGTTCCCTTCGGGCAGGGAGCTCCTACGAGCAGTACTTC.